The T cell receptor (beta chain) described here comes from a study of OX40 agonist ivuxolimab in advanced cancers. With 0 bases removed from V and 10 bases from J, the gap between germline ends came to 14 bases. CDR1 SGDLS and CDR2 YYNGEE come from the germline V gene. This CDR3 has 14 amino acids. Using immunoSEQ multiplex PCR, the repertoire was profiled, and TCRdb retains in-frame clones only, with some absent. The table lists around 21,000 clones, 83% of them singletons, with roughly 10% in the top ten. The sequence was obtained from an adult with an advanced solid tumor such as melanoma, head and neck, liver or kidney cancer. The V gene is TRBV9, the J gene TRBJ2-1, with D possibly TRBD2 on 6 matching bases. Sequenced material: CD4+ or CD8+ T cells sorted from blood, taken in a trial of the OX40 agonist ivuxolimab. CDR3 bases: TGTGCCAGCAGCGTAGGGGCTGGGGGACTGGAGCAGTTCTTC. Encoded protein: CASSVGAGGLEQFF.